This TCR beta chain was documented in a study of CD8 T cells in Susac syndrome. When the RNA was reverse transcribed, random hexamers were used with an input of roughly 0.5 to 1 ug. The CDR3 of TCR beta was amplified by immunoSEQ multiplex PCR across 54 Vbeta and 13 Jbeta. TCRdb fed the immunoSEQ multiplex PCR reads into MiXCR, producing one record per CDR3 protein. Among approximately 75,000 distinct CDR3 sequences listed, 85% to 95% were seen once. V lost 6 bases and J lost 6, with 9 bases in between. Germline CDR1 reads MNHEY; CDR2 reads SMNVEV (reference sequence). The CDR3 loop spans 11 amino acids. TEMRA cells were FACS-enriched, while CD8+ and CD4+ T cells were negatively isolated. Worth noting for this clonotype: The antigen is not known.

The study's findings and limits: Regarding the TCR sequencing and HLA analysis, the study admitted that a relatively small number of individuals were involved.

The clonotype was recovered from a human donor in good health. The specimen was CD8+ T cells from PBMCs. The rearrangement links TRBV27 to TRBJ2-7; possibly TRBD2 for D (5 bases). CDR3 loop: CASSRSGEQYF. The CDR3 nucleotides are TGTGCCAGCAGCCGGAGCGGCGAGCAGTACTTC.